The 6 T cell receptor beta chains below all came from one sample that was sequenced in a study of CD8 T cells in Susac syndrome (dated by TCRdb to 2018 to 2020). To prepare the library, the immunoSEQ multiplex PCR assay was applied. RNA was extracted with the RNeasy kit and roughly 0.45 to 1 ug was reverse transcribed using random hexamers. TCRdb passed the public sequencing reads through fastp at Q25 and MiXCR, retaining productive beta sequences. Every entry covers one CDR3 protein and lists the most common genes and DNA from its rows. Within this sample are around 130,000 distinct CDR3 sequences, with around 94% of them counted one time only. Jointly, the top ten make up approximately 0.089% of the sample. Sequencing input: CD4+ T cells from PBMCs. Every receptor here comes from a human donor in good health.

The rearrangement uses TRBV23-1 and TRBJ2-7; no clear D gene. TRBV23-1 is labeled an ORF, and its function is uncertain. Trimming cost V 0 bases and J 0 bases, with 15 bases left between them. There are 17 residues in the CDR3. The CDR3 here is CASSQSCTGRSSYEQYF. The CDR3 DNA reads TGCGCCAGCAGTCAATCCTGCACTGGTCGAAGCTCCTACGAGCAGTACTTC.

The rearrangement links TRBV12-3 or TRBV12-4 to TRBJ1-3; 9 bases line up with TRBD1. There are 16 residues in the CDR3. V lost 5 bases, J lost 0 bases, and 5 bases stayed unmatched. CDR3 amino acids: CASSPGQGFSGNTIYF. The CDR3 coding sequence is TGTGCCAGCAGTCCGGGACAGGGCTTCTCTGGAAACACCATATATTTT.

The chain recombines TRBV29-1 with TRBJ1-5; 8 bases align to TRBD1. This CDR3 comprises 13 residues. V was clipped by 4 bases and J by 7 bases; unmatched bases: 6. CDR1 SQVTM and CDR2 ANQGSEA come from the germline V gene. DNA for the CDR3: TGCAGCGTTGCAGGGGGCGAAGAACAGCCCCAGCATTTT. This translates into CSVAGGEEQPQHF.

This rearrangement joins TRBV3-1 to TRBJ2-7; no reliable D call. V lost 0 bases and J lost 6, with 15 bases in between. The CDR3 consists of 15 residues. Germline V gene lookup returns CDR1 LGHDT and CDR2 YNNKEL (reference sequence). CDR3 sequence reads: CASSQEWAALTEQYF. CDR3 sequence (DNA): TGTGCCAGCAGCCAAGAATGGGCAGCCCTCACCGAGCAGTACTTC.

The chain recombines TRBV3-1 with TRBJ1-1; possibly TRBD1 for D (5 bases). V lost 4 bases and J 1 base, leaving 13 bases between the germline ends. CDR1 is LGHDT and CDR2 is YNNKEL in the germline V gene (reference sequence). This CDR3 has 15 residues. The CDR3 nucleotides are TGTGCCAGCAGCCGACACAGTGGGGGGAACACTGAAGCTTTCTTT. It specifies CASSRHSGGNTEAFF.

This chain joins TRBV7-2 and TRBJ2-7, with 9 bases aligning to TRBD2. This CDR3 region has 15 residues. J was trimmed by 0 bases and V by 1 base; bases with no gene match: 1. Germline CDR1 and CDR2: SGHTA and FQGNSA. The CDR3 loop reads CASSLGTSASYEQYF. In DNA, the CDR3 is TGTGCCAGCAGCTTAGGGACTAGCGCCTCCTACGAGCAGTACTTC. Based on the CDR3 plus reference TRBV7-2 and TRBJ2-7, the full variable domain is GAGVSQSPSNKVTEKGKDVELRCDPISGHTALYWYRQSLGQGLEFLIYFQGNSAPDKSGLPSDRFSAERTGGSVSTLTIQRTQQEDSAVYLCASSLGTSASYEQYFGPGTRLTVT.